This T cell receptor beta chain was observed in a study of T cells after yellow fever vaccination. Deletions cut 2 bases from V and 5 bases from J, with 9 bases between. This CDR3 region has 13 residues. Looked up from germline, CDR1 is SGDLS and CDR2 is YYNGEE. With respect to this clonotype: Its antigen is still unknown.

Study-wide results and caveats: The secondary T-cell response peaked on day 5, not day 15, but was weaker. Abundant bulk-derived clonotypes could contaminate FACS-sorted repertoires. The study re-detected most primary-vaccination clones after the booster (96% CD4, just over 85% CD8).

TCRdb called the 5' RACE reads again in MiXCR, with one record for every CDR3 protein. The profile shows approximately 610,000 distinct CDR3 sequences, around a sixth of them singletons. This clonotype was obtained from a man aged 18 to 30 who received the YFV17D yellow fever vaccine. Sequenced material: PBMCs, taken about 5 days after the first yellow fever vaccination. The chain employs TRBV9 and TRBJ2-3; D is ambiguous. For the CDR3, the DNA is TGTGCCAGCAGCGTTCCTGGGGAAGATACGCAGTATTTT. Encoded protein: CASSVPGEDTQYF.